The next 21 T cell receptor beta chains were all read from a single sample in a study of T cells in Graves' hyperthyroidism and ophthalmopathy. There were TCR beta CDR3 regions amplified from RNA transcripts. The HTBI primer set served for first-round RT-PCR of the TCR CDR3. TCRdb fed the multiplex PCR reads into MiXCR, producing one record per CDR3 protein. Of about 260,000 distinct CDR3 sequences in the sample, roughly 17% were seen once. Sequenced: blood. The receptors derive from a woman younger than 35 with Graves' ophthalmopathy.

This clonotype was seen at least ten times. V is TRBV28 and J is TRBJ2-7; possible D gene TRBD1, 6 bases. V lost 6 bases and J lost 3, with 21 bases in between. The CDR3 has 16 residues. Germline assignment: CDR1 MDHEN and CDR2 SYDVKM. The CDR3: CASSPPGPGDLYEQYF. The CDR3 DNA reads as TGTGCCAGCAGCCCACCCGGCCCAGGGGATCTCTACGAGCAGTACTTC.

Comment on this clonotype: A clone one base away is much larger, so this may be a read error. The chain is built from TRBV9 and TRBJ1-2, with a weak D call TRBD1 (5 bases). V dropped 0 bases and J dropped 4 bases, with 10 bases sitting between them. Germline loops: CDR1 SGDLS, CDR2 YYNGEE. This CDR3 is 14 amino acids long. CDR3 loop: CASSVDGGGYGYTF. The CDR3 region has the DNA TGTGCCAGCAGCGTAGATGGGGGTGGCTATGGCTACACCTTC.

The rearrangement links TRBV18 to TRBJ2-3; a weak D match, TRBD1 (5 bases). Germline CDR1 is KGHSH and CDR2 is LQKENI. The V gene lost 3 bases and the J gene lost 2 bases, with 9 bases spanning the gap. This CDR3 has 14 residues. The CDR3 DNA is TGTGCCAGCTCACCTCAGGACAACACAGATACGCAGTATTTT. Translated, it gives CASSPQDNTDTQYF.

This clonotype was recorded at least ten times. The rearrangement joins TRBV2 to TRBJ2-7; 8 nucleotides match TRBD2. The CDR3 has 15 amino acids. V lost 5 bases, J lost 3 bases, and 9 bases stayed unmatched. Germline CDR1 and CDR2: SNHLY and FYNNEI. The chain's CDR3 is CASSPPGTRVYEQYF. The DNA of the CDR3 is TGTGCCAGCAGTCCTCCCGGGACTAGGGTCTACGAGCAGTACTTC. Drawing the rest from reference TRBV2 and TRBJ2-7, the complete variable domain is EPEVTQTPSHQVTQMGQEVILRCVPISNHLYFYWYRQILGQKVEFLVSFYNNEISEKSEIFDDQFSVERPDGSNFTLKIRSTKLEDSAMYFCASSPPGTRVYEQYFGPGTRLTVT.

This clonotype was observed many times. The chain couples TRBV28 to TRBJ1-5, with a tentative D call TRBD1 (6 bases). Between the trimmed V and J ends, which lost 2 bases and 4 bases, there was a span of 12 bases. Germline V gives CDR1 MDHEN, CDR2 SYDVKM. The CDR3 covers 15 residues. For the CDR3, the DNA is TGTGCCAGCAGTTTAGGAACCACAGGGAATCAGCCCCAGCATTTT. The encoded protein is CASSLGTTGNQPQHF.

Many counts were recorded for this clonotype. This chain links TRBV6-2 or TRBV6-3 with TRBJ1-5, with unresolved D. Germline CDR1 reads MNHEY; CDR2 reads SVGEGT. The germline V and J ends were trimmed by 0 bases and 0 bases, with 6 bases remaining between them. The CDR3 is made up of 15 amino acids. The CDR3, as DNA: TGTGCCAGCAGTTACTCCTGGGGTAGCAATCAGCCCCAGCATTTT. This codes for CASSYSWGSNQPQHF.

This clonotype was picked up many times. The chain joins TRBV20-1 to TRBJ2-7; 8 bases agree with TRBD1. This CDR3 has 18 amino acids. V trimming: 0 bases; J trimming: 0 bases; junction bases outside the gene matches: 13. Germline-derived CDR1 and CDR2 are DFQATT and SNEGSKA (reference sequence). The CDR3 is CSARDSPGQVFPSYEQYF. CDR3 DNA sequence: TGCAGTGCTAGAGATTCACCGGGACAGGTTTTTCCCTCCTACGAGCAGTACTTC.

This clonotype was detected many times. The chain links TRBV28 to TRBJ1-6; 8 nucleotides agree with TRBD1. The CDR3 sequence is 12 residues long. Germline loops: CDR1 MDHEN, CDR2 SYDVKM. J was trimmed by 9 bases and V by 10 bases; bases with no gene match: 5. The DNA of the CDR3 is TGTGCCACCGCCGGGACAGGTTCACCCCTCCACTTT. It encodes CATAGTGSPLHF. Complete variable domain (other parts from reference TRBV28 and TRBJ1-6): DVKVTQSSRYLVKRTGEKVFLECVQDMDHENMFWYRQDPGLGLRLIYFSYDVKMKEKGDIPEGYSVSREKKERFSLILESASTNQTSMYLCATAGTGSPLHFGNGTRLTVT.

This clonotype was counted ten times or more. V and J are TRBV3-1 and TRBJ1-2; D is uncertain. Germline V lookup: CDR1 LGHDT, CDR2 YNNKEL (reference sequence). CDR3 length: 14 amino acids. Trimming took off 1 base at V and 4 bases at J, with 10 bases between the two ends. The DNA of the CDR3 is TGTGCCAGCAGCCAAGCTAGCAGATTCTATGGCTACACCTTC. This sequence encodes CASSQASRFYGYTF.

This clonotype was seen only a few times. This sequence may be a read error, since a much larger clone differs from it by one base. V is TRBV27 and J is TRBJ2-5, with 10 bases identical to TRBD2. Germline assignment: CDR1 MNHEY and CDR2 SMNVEV (reference sequence). Unmatched junction bases numbered 9, after V lost 5 bases and J lost 3 bases. The CDR3 has 16 amino acids. The CDR3 sequence: CASSRISGRWKETQYF. The CDR3 DNA reads TGTGCCAGCAGTCGGATTAGCGGGAGGTGGAAAGAGACCCAGTACTTC.

To note about this clonotype: This sequence may be a read error, since a much larger clone differs from it by one base. The chain joins TRBV28 to TRBJ1-4, with D possibly matching TRBD1 (5 bases). The V and J ends lost 4 bases and 8 bases respectively, with 11 bases between them. The length of the CDR3 is 13 residues. The germline V gene encodes CDR1 MDHEN and CDR2 SYDVKM. CDR3 nucleotide sequence: TGTGCCAGCAGTTCGGTCGGGGCCGAAAAACTGTTTTTT. This gives the protein CASSSVGAEKLFF.

This clonotype was seen repeatedly, ten times or more. The genes are TRBV7-9 and TRBJ2-7, with 9 bases aligning to TRBD1. J was trimmed by 2 bases and V by 4 bases; bases with no gene match: 6. The CDR3 runs to 15 residues. Germline V CDR1 and CDR2: SEHNR, FQNEAQ (reference sequence). CDR3 in DNA: TGTGCCAGCAGCTCCCCCGGGACAGGGACCTACGAGCAGTACTTC. Translation gives CASSSPGTGTYEQYF.

The chain employs TRBV11-2 and TRBJ2-3, with 14 bases fitting TRBD2. Germline CDR1 SGHAT, CDR2 FQNNGV. This CDR3 region has 15 residues. V shed 5 bases and J 5 bases; nucleotides not matched to a gene: 3. The CDR3 here is CASSRGTSGRDTQYF. The CDR3 nucleotides are TGTGCCAGCAGCAGAGGGACTAGCGGGAGAGATACGCAGTATTTT.

This clonotype showed up many times. The chain employs TRBV6-1 and TRBJ1-2; 7 nucleotides agree with TRBD1. The ends lost 5 bases at V and 6 bases at J; junction bases unmatched: 6. Germline CDR1 and CDR2: MNHNS and SASEGT. The CDR3 contains 13 residues. The CDR3 is CASSPDRVNGYTF. The CDR3 nucleotides are TGTGCCAGCAGTCCAGACAGGGTGAATGGCTACACCTTC.

Only a few counts were recorded for this clonotype. V gene TRBV5-6 combines with J gene TRBJ1-2; TRBD1 matches at 8 bases. This CDR3 contains 13 residues. Germline lookup yields CDR1 SGHDT and CDR2 YYEEEE. J gave up 8 bases and V 2 bases, and 5 bases lay outside the gene matches. The CDR3 region is CASSFETGAGYTF. The CDR3 nucleotides read TGTGCCAGCAGCTTCGAGACAGGGGCCGGCTACACCTTC.

This clonotype was seen ten or more times. This chain uses TRBV20-1 with TRBJ1-4, with D possibly TRBD1 on 5 matching bases. Trimming shortened V by 1 base and J by 7 bases, and 16 bases separated the two germline ends. CDR3 length: 15 residues. Germline CDR1 is DFQATT and CDR2 is SNEGSKA (reference sequence). CDR3 in amino acids: CSARARAGLGEKLFF. CDR3 bases: TGCAGTGCTAGAGCACGGGCAGGGTTGGGTGAAAAACTGTTTTTT.

This clonotype was counted at least ten times. The V gene is TRBV3-1, the J gene TRBJ2-6; 7 bases fit TRBD2. The CDR3 is 17 residues long. Germline CDR1 LGHDT, CDR2 YNNKEL (reference sequence). Losses at the gene ends were 2 bases for V and 1 base for J; bases not matched to a gene: 5. For the CDR3, the DNA is TGTGCCAGCAGCCAACGGGCGGGAGTATCTGGGGCCAACGTCCTGACTTTC. Translated, it gives CASSQRAGVSGANVLTF. Full variable domain (remainder filled in from reference TRBV3-1 and TRBJ2-6): DTAVSQTPKYLVTQMGNDKSIKCEQNLGHDTMYWYKQDSKKFLKIMFSYNNKELIINETVPNRFSPKSPDKAHLNLHINSLELGDSAVYFCASSQRAGVSGANVLTFGAGSRLTVL.

This clonotype was detected many times. This chain links TRBV30 with TRBJ2-5; TRBD2 aligns across 12 bases. Germline values: CDR1 GTSNPN, CDR2 SVGIG (reference sequence). V gave up 5 bases and J gave up 1 base; unmatched junction bases: 8. CDR3 length: 16 residues. The chain's CDR3 is CAWALGTSGRQETQYF. CDR3 coding DNA: TGTGCCTGGGCCCTAGGGACTAGCGGGCGCCAAGAGACCCAGTACTTC.

This clonotype appeared many times. The CDR3 DNA reads TGTGCCAGCAGCGAACAGGGCCCTGGGGCCAACGTCCTGACTTTC. As protein: CASSEQGPGANVLTF. The V and J genes are TRBV5-8 and TRBJ2-6; D is possibly TRBD1 (6 bases). Germline V CDR1 and CDR2: SGHTS, YDEGEE. V was pared by 4 bases and J by 2 bases, with 10 bases between. The CDR3 length is 15 residues.

The CDR3 sequence is CASSFRGVRSYEQYF. The CDR3 DNA follows: TGTGCCAGCAGCTTTCGGGGGGTAAGGTCCTACGAGCAGTACTTC. The rearrangement joins TRBV7-2 to TRBJ2-7; 7 bases align to TRBD2. The germline gives CDR1 SGHTA, CDR2 FQGNSA. The CDR3 has 15 amino acids. V was clipped by 3 bases and J by 1 base; unmatched bases: 6.

This clonotype appeared many times. One end of the junction fails to match germline, which may point to a read error. The chain combines TRBV7-2 with TRBJ2-1; either TRBD1 or TRBD2 may fit D (6 bases each). The CDR3 is made up of 16 amino acids. The germline gives CDR1 SGHTA, CDR2 FQGNSA. The CDR3 DNA reads as TGTGCCAGCAGTTTAGGAGGGGGTATAACCTACAATGAGCAGTTCTTC. Its translation is CASSLGGGITYNEQFF.